The rows below give T cell receptor beta chains drawn from one sample of a study of spatial heterogeneity in lung cancer. MiXCR, applied by TCRdb to the 5' RACE reads, yields one record per CDR3 protein. The table includes 10,000 to 14,000 distinct CDR3 sequences, 9.5% to 13% detected once. Sample: lung tumor tissue, taken at surgery. The receptors here all came from a female donor with early-stage non-small cell lung cancer. Both conserved end residues are part of each CDR3. Each record gives: J gene, V gene, D gene, clone size, CDR3 protein, CDR3 DNA. The D gene is left open where the match is weak. Some rows mark clone size as missing; the rest say once, few, many or name a class of expanded clone.

TRBJ2-3 | TRBV3-1 | - | medium-sized | CASSVSTDTQYF | TGTGCCAGCAGTGTCAGCACAGATACGCAGTATTTT
TRBJ2-2 | TRBV7-9 | TRBD2 | many | CASREDHNTGELFF | TGTGCCAGCCGGGAGGACCATAACACCGGGGAGCTGTTTTTT
TRBJ2-3 | TRBV10-3 | TRBD2 | few | CAISESAGTSGRGPADTQYF | TGTGCCATCAGTGAGTCGGCCGGGACTAGCGGGAGGGGGCCGGCAGATACGCAGTATTTT
TRBJ1-1 | TRBV5-5 | TRBD1 | many | CASSFVRQGSTEAFF | TGTGCCAGCAGCTTTGTTCGACAGGGGAGCACTGAAGCTTTCTTT
TRBJ2-7 | TRBV18 | TRBD1 | medium-sized | CASSPRDSYEQYF | TGTGCCAGCTCACCTCGGGACAGCTACGAGCAGTACTTC
TRBJ1-5 | TRBV7-8 | - | many | CASSGGLSGDPFNQPQHF | TGTGCCAGCAGCGGAGGACTGTCAGGGGATCCCTTCAATCAGCCCCAGCATTTT
TRBJ1-2 | TRBV20-1 | TRBD1 | many | CSARVTGIAYGYTF | TGCAGTGCTCGAGTGACAGGGATCGCCTATGGCTACACCTTC
TRBJ2-4 | TRBV27 | - | many | CASSPGRLRVQYF | TGTGCCAGCAGCCCGGGACGGCTTAGGGTTCAGTACTTC
TRBJ2-3 | TRBV19 | TRBD1 | many | CVISNRAQGAYTQYF | TGTGTCATCTCAAATCGTGCACAGGGGGCCTATACGCAGTATTTT
TRBJ2-1 | TRBV12-3/TRBV12-4 | - | - | CASSLAHEQFF | TGTGCCAGCAGTTTAGCCCACGAGCAGTTCTTC